Given below is one T cell receptor beta chain in context. CDR3 length: 22 amino acids. Germline V gene sequence: CDR1 LNHNV, CDR2 YYDKDF (reference sequence). Trimming cost V 0 bases and J 0 bases; bases outside gene matches: 14. This sample was included in a study of blood T cell repertoires in COVID-19. As for the study in general: Material from acute and convalescent COVID-19 was sourced from the United States, Italy and Spain. In each case, the material was cDNA or gDNA derived from T cells, B-cell-depleted T cells, or PBMCs.

As handled by the study authors: Estimation of nucleated cell counts relied on the amplification of reference gene primers. The table came from immunoSEQ multiplex PCR; TCRdb's copy has only in-frame clones and leaves some out. V, J and clone size are taken as reported in that table, and D and trimming were inferred from the DNA itself. This sample has 150,000 to 200,000 clones, with more than 70% found just once. This receptor was obtained from a man in his forties with active or convalescent COVID-19. Sequencing was carried out using peripheral blood. This rearrangement joins TRBV15 to TRBJ2-1; 13 bases align to TRBD2. The CDR3 nucleotides are TGTGCCACCAGCAGAGATCCCCCCGGGACTAGCGGGGCAATAAGCTCCTACAATGAGCAGTTCTTC. Its translation: CATSRDPPGTSGAISSYNEQFF.